Included here is one T cell receptor (beta chain) sequence, with context. The identical CDR3 is also encoded by other nucleotide sequences in the sample. This entry is derived from a study of blood T cell repertoires in COVID-19. CDR3 length equals 15 residues. The germline gives CDR1 LGHDT, CDR2 YNNKEL (reference sequence). V lost 1 base, J lost 1 base, and 10 bases lay in between. Produced via immunoSEQ multiplex PCR; TCRdb's table is partial and in-frame only. The top ten hold around 28% of the sample, which has over 110,000 clones, about 91% seen once. The rearrangement uses TRBV3-1 (or the pseudogene TRBV3-2) and TRBJ1-2; D gene ambiguous. The specimen sequenced was peripheral blood. This clonotype originated in a human donor in a cohort sampled during active COVID-19. This CDR3 reads CASSQGGPVNYGYTF. As DNA, the CDR3 is TGTGCCAGCAGCCAAGGAGGGCCAGTTAACTATGGCTACACCTTC.